These 7 T cell receptor beta chains were all obtained from the same sample, sequenced in a study of tumor-infiltrating lymphocytes in oesophageal squamous cell carcinoma. TCRdb fed the PCR reads into MiXCR, producing one record per CDR3 protein. The sample consists of roughly 20,000 distinct CDR3 sequences, 40% to 45% of them appearing once. Sequencing was carried out using normal esophageal tissue next to the tumor. The receptor source for this set is a female donor with esophageal squamous cell carcinoma.

This clonotype occurred a few times. This chain uses TRBV7-2 with TRBJ2-5; D might be TRBD1 (5 bases). The J call may not be correct, given that the DNA end is closer to TRBJ2-7. This CDR3 has 14 residues. Germline assignment: CDR1 SGHTA and CDR2 FQGNSA. CDR3 in amino acids: CASSLGTGSYEQYF. DNA of the CDR3: TGTGCCAGCAGCTTAGGAACAGGCTCCTACGAGCAGTACTTC.

The chain links TRBV11-2 to TRBJ2-1; perhaps TRBD1 as D (7 bases). The CDR3 is 15 amino acids. V was pared by 5 bases and J by 7 bases, with 18 bases between. Germline assignment: CDR1 SGHAT and CDR2 FQNNGV. In DNA form, the CDR3 reads TGTGCCAGCAGCGTAGGGGGCGGGATAGGGAATGAGCAGTTCTTC. This sequence encodes CASSVGGGIGNEQFF.

J is TRBJ2-3 and V is TRBV7-2, with 7 bases that match TRBD2. Germline assignment: CDR1 SGHTA and CDR2 FQGNSA. Unmatched junction bases numbered 10, after V lost 4 bases and J lost 6 bases. The CDR3 spans 15 residues. The CDR3 DNA follows: TGTGCCAGCAGCTCCAACGCGGGAGAACTGGATACGCAGTATTTT. This translates into CASSSNAGELDTQYF.

The V gene is TRBV7-9, the J gene TRBJ2-1; D possibly corresponds to TRBD2 (6 bases). Germline assignment: CDR1 SEHNR and CDR2 FQNEAQ (reference sequence). The CDR3 is 13 residues long. V was shortened by 7 bases and J by 10 bases, with 17 bases between the two germline ends. For the CDR3, the DNA is TGTGCCAGCACCTTGGACGGGGAGGACGAGCAGTTCTTC. Translated: CASTLDGEDEQFF.

There are a few counts of this clonotype. It is likely a read error, because the conserved phenylalanine at the end of the CDR3 is missing. The DNA is omitted, as the CDR3 cannot be located on it reliably, and the CDR3 follows TCRdb's listing. The genes are TRBV7-3 and TRBJ2-3; whether TRBD2, the table's D call, matches the DNA was not checked. The germline V gene encodes CDR1 SGHTA and CDR2 FQGTGA. The CDR3 totals 17 residues, both ends included. The CDR3 region is CASSLTSSGGGRQYFGP.

The chain joins TRBV6-1 to TRBJ2-3; possibly TRBD1 for D (5 bases). The end of the DNA is better explained by TRBJ2-1, so the J call may be wrong. There are 13 residues in the CDR3. Germline V gives CDR1 MNHNS, CDR2 SASEGT. The CDR3 protein is CASRKDTCYEQFF. The CDR3 nucleotides read TGTGCCAGCAGGAAGGACACTTGCTACGAGCAGTTCTTC.

This sequence joins TRBV12-3 or TRBV12-4 and TRBJ2-1; 7 nucleotides line up with TRBD2. The J call is in doubt because the DNA end fits TRBJ2-7 better. The CDR3 is 15 residues long. The CDR3 loop is CASSLANSGLHEQYF. CDR3 bases: TGTGCCAGCAGTTTAGCGAATAGCGGGCTCCACGAGCAGTACTTC.